A single TCR beta chain is shown here with its context. Its antigen remains unknown. At one of its ends the junction is not consistent with the germline gene, which may arise from a read error. This sample was taken from a study of tumor-infiltrating lymphocytes in primary liver carcinoma. cDNA specific to TCR beta was made from 500 to 650 ng of total RNA, with a constant-region primer employed for priming. Three nested multiplex PCR rounds, a slightly modified ARM-PCR method, built the TCR beta libraries. MiXCR, run by TCRdb on the multiplex PCR reads, gives a single entry per CDR3 protein. The sample yields 95,000 to 100,000 distinct CDR3 sequences, around two thirds seen once. It was from around 20-30 mg of unsorted bulk tissue that RNA and DNA were co-extracted. Study observations and caveats: Researchers report that only about 7-24% of top clones turned up in all five tumor regions.

The sequence was obtained from a woman aged 55-70 years with primary liver carcinoma and hepatitis B virus infection. The sequenced material came from liver tumor tissue from sampling region 2. The subset was: tumor region T2, inferior pole.

The CDR3 region is CASSPGTEGNYEQYF. The DNA for the CDR3 is TGTGCTAGCAGCCCTGGGACGGAGGGCAACTACGAGCAGTACTTC. The gene calls are TRBV11-3 and TRBJ2-7; D might be TRBD2 (6 bases). CDR1 SGHNT and CDR2 YENEEA come from the germline V gene. The CDR3 sequence is 15 residues long.